Shown below are 25 T cell receptor beta chains from a single sample sequenced in a study of cytomegalovirus exposure and HLA in healthy donors. PCR used 60 Vbeta primers and 13 Jbeta primers. Measured with immunoSEQ multiplex PCR; TCRdb has only the in-frame clones, and not every one. The repertoire holds some 130,000 clones, with around 83% as singletons. Sequencing was performed on PBMCs. Receptors originate from a woman aged 45-65 years in good health and CMV-seropositive.

The V and J genes are TRBV6-5 and TRBJ1-1; TRBD1 matches 7 bases. CDR1 and CDR2 from the germline V gene are MNHEY and SVGAGI. The length of the CDR3 is 14 residues. V was pared by 6 bases and J by 1 base, with 5 bases of the junction left unmatched. The CDR3 DNA reads TGTGCCAGCAGCTACACAGGGGCGAACACTGAAGCTTTCTTT. Amino acids: CASSYTGANTEAFF.

This rearrangement joins TRBV7-4 to TRBJ1-1; TRBD1 agrees at 8 bases. This CDR3 is built from 18 residues. Germline values: CDR1 SGHVT, CDR2 SQSDAQ. The trim removed 5 bases at V and 0 bases at J, leaving 14 bases unmatched. The CDR3 region is CASSLQRTGRWMNTEAFF. The CDR3 region has the DNA TGTGCCAGCAGCCTCCAAAGGACAGGGCGTTGGATGAACACTGAAGCTTTCTTT. Filled out from reference TRBV7-4 and TRBJ1-1, the complete variable domain reads GAGVSQSPRYKVAKRGRDVALRCDSISGHVTLYWYRQTLGQGSEVLTYSQSDAQRDKSGRPSGRFSAERPERSVSTLKIQRTEQGDSAVYLCASSLQRTGRWMNTEAFFGQGTRLTVV.

The chain combines TRBV30 with TRBJ1-4, with TRBD1 identical over 7 bases. Germline V gene data show CDR1 as GTSNPN and CDR2 as SVGIG (reference sequence). The CDR3 has 14 amino acids. V gave up 3 bases and J gave up 8 bases; unmatched junction bases: 9. The CDR3, as DNA: TGTGCCTGGAGCGCGGGACAGCTAGGGGAAAAACTGTTTTTT. This gives the protein CAWSAGQLGEKLFF. Supplemented by reference TRBV30 and TRBJ1-4, the full variable domain reads SQTIHQWPATLVQPVGSPLSLECTVEGTSNPNLYWYRQAAGRGLQLLFYSVGIGQISSEVPQNLSASRPQDRQFILSSKKLLLSDSGFYLCAWSAGQLGEKLFFGSGTQLSVL.

The V gene is TRBV10-3, the J gene TRBJ1-2; 9 bases map to TRBD1. Germline V gene data show CDR1 as ENHRY and CDR2 as SYGVKD. J was trimmed by 6 bases and V by 11 bases; bases with no gene match: 10. CDR3 size: 13 residues. Here the CDR3 reads CASTRTGADGYTF. Here the CDR3 DNA reads TGTGCCTCAACCCGGACAGGGGCGGATGGCTACACCTTC.

CDR3: CASSSSSGSHNEQFF. CDR3 DNA: TGTGCCAGCAGCTCATCTAGCGGGAGTCACAATGAGCAGTTCTTC. This sequence joins TRBV5-4 and TRBJ2-1, with TRBD2 matching over 10 bases. This CDR3 region has 15 residues. Germline values: CDR1 SGHNT, CDR2 YYREEE (reference sequence). V shed 3 bases, J shed 5 bases, and the junction held 5 bases outside the gene matches.

This clone was recorded once. The chain combines TRBV21-1 with TRBJ1-3. TRBV21-1 represents a pseudogene. This CDR3 region has 18 residues. The CDR3 bases are TGTGCCAGCAGCCTCCGTTTTTTAGCCTCCTACTCTGGAAACACCATATATTTT. This codes for CASSLRFLASYSGNTIYF.

This clone was seen only a few times. V usage is TRBV2 and J usage is TRBJ1-5; 9 positions match TRBD1. Germline V gene data show CDR1 as SNHLY and CDR2 as FYNNEI. V was pared by 6 bases and J by 6 bases, with 3 bases of the junction left unmatched. The CDR3 contains 13 residues. CDR3 sequence: CASRATGGQPQHF. The CDR3 DNA follows: TGTGCCAGCAGGGCGACAGGGGGTCAGCCCCAGCATTTT.

V and J are TRBV6-1 and TRBJ1-1, with a tentative D call TRBD1 (5 bases). V lost 8 bases and J lost 2, with 12 bases in between. The CDR3 extends over 13 amino acids. Per the germline V gene, CDR1 is MNHNS and CDR2 is SASEGT. Here the CDR3 DNA reads TGTGCCAGCCAAGTGGGGGGAAACACTGAAGCTTTCTTT. Its protein is CASQVGGNTEAFF.

This chain uses TRBV5-1 with TRBJ2-2, with TRBD1 identical over 9 bases. The ends lost 3 bases at V and 2 bases at J; junction bases unmatched: 5. This CDR3 has 16 amino acids. CDR1 is SGHRS and CDR2 is YFSETQ in the germline V gene. CDR3 sequence reads: CASSSQGQGNTGELFF. CDR3 nucleotide sequence: TGCGCCAGCAGCTCGCAGGGACAGGGTAACACCGGGGAGCTGTTTTTT. Full variable domain (rest looked up from reference TRBV5-1 and TRBJ2-2): KAGVTQTPRYLIKTRGQQVTLSCSPISGHRSVSWYQQTPGQGLQFLFEYFSETQRNKGNFPGRFSGRQFSNSRSEMNVSTLELGDSALYLCASSSQGQGNTGELFFGEGSRLTVL.

The J gene is TRBJ2-7, the V gene TRBV5-8; the D gene is possibly TRBD1 (6 bases). The CDR3 is 12 residues long. V was cut by 4 bases and J by 5 bases, with 10 bases left in between. From germline, CDR1 is SGHTS and CDR2 YDEGEE. The CDR3 spells CASSSTGHEQYF. The DNA for the CDR3 is TGTGCCAGCAGCAGTACAGGGCACGAGCAGTACTTC.

The chain joins TRBV7-8 to TRBJ1-5; D may be TRBD1 (5 bases). Germline V lookup: CDR1 SGHVS, CDR2 FQNEAQ. This CDR3 spans 17 amino acids. V shed 0 bases and J shed 9 bases, with 21 bases lying between them. The CDR3 reads CASSLALDRRVGSPQHF. As DNA, the CDR3 is TGTGCCAGCAGCTTAGCCCTCGACCGCAGGGTGGGATCGCCCCAGCATTTT.

The genes are TRBV29-1 and TRBJ2-1; 12 bases line up with TRBD2. The ends lost 2 bases at V and 5 bases at J; junction bases unmatched: 4. The CDR3 is made up of 15 amino acids. Germline V gene sequence: CDR1 SQVTM, CDR2 ANQGSEA. CDR3 sequence reads: CSVEPTSGSDNEQFF. DNA of the CDR3: TGCAGCGTTGAACCGACTAGCGGGAGCGACAATGAGCAGTTCTTC.

V and J are TRBV27 and TRBJ2-7; 11 nucleotides align to TRBD2. The CDR3 is 13 residues long. Looked up from germline, CDR1 is MNHEY and CDR2 is SMNVEV (reference sequence). Germline trimming cut 5 bases from V and 6 bases from J; bases unmatched to any gene: 3. The CDR3 sequence: CASSTLAGGEQYF. Here the CDR3 DNA reads TGTGCCAGCAGTACTCTAGCGGGGGGCGAGCAGTACTTC.

The rearrangement uses TRBV18 and TRBJ1-1; a weak D match, TRBD1 (5 bases). Trimming cost V 4 bases and J 6 bases, with 15 bases left between them. Looked up from germline, CDR1 is KGHSH and CDR2 is LQKENI. CDR3 size: 14 residues. CDR3 sequence reads: CASSLGLTGSEAFF. CDR3 nucleotide sequence: TGTGCCAGCTCACTTGGGCTTACAGGTTCTGAAGCTTTCTTT. The whole variable domain, filled in from reference TRBV18 and TRBJ1-1, reads NAGVMQNPRHLVRRRGQEARLRCSPMKGHSHVYWYRQLPEEGLKFMVYLQKENIIDESGMPKERFSAEFPKEGPSILRIQQVVRGDSAAYFCASSLGLTGSEAFFGQGTRLTVV.

This clone was observed a handful of times. V and J are TRBV21-1 and TRBJ1-1; TRBD1 reflects the table's D call only, with no check against the DNA. TRBV21-1 is a listed pseudogene. CDR3 size: 15 residues. CDR3 nucleotides: TGTGCCAGCCACCCGGACAGGGGTATTTACACTGAAGCTTTCTTT. Translation gives CASHPDRGIYTEAFF.

Of note for this clone: The same CDR3 is also encoded by other DNA sequences in this sample. The chain recombines TRBV27 with TRBJ2-2; 11 bases map to TRBD2. Germline V gene data show CDR1 as MNHEY and CDR2 as SMNVEV (reference sequence). V lost 6 bases, J lost 3 bases, and 6 bases stayed unmatched. There are 16 residues in the CDR3. DNA of the CDR3: TGTGCCAGCAGCCATCTAGCGGGGGGAGACACCGGGGAGCTGTTTTTT. Protein product: CASSHLAGGDTGELFF.

The rearrangement uses TRBV6-1 and TRBJ2-7; possibly TRBD2 for D (5 bases). The CDR3 runs 14 residues. Germline CDR1 and CDR2: MNHNS and SASEGT. Trimming removed 5 bases from V and 1 base from J, with 12 bases in between. The CDR3 region has the DNA TGTGCCAGCAGTAGATCCGGGGTATCCTACGAGCAGTACTTC. It is translated as CASSRSGVSYEQYF.

V is TRBV29-1 and J is TRBJ2-1; weak D call: TRBD2 (5 bases). The V gene lost 6 bases and the J gene lost 6 bases, with 9 bases spanning the gap. This CDR3 is 11 amino acids long. The V gene's germline CDR1 is SQVTM and CDR2 ANQGSEA. CDR3 sequence reads: CSVVTSNEQFF. DNA for the CDR3: TGCAGCGTGGTTACTAGCAATGAGCAGTTCTTC.

The genes are TRBV2 and TRBJ2-3; TRBD1 might be the D (6 bases). Germline V lookup: CDR1 SNHLY, CDR2 FYNNEI. There are 13 residues in the CDR3. The V gene lost 6 bases and the J gene lost 1 base, with 8 bases spanning the gap. CDR3: CASRQGGTDTQYF. The CDR3 DNA reads as TGTGCCAGCAGACAGGGCGGCACAGATACGCAGTATTTT.

This clone has a handful of counts. The V and J genes are TRBV4-1 and TRBJ1-4, with D possibly matching TRBD1 (5 bases). Germline lookup yields CDR1 MGHRA and CDR2 YSYEKL. V lost 3 bases and J lost 2, with 16 bases in between. CDR3 length: 17 amino acids. The CDR3 region is CASSQGGFLLTNEKLFF. The CDR3 bases are TGCGCCAGCAGCCAGGGGGGGTTCCTCCTCACTAATGAAAAACTGTTTTTT.

V and J are TRBV5-5 and TRBJ1-2; 7 bases are a match to TRBD1. The CDR3 runs to 14 residues. Germline-derived CDR1 and CDR2 are SGHKS and YYEKEE (reference sequence). V gave up 2 bases and J gave up 8 bases; unmatched junction bases: 9. The CDR3 protein is CASSFGRGTMGYTF. Written as DNA, the CDR3 is TGTGCCAGCAGCTTTGGCAGGGGGACGATGGGCTACACCTTC.

The chain links TRBV2 to TRBJ2-3; D is unresolved. CDR3 size: 13 residues. Germline CDR1 and CDR2: SNHLY and FYNNEI. Trimming shortened V by 5 bases and J by 4 bases, and 10 bases separated the two germline ends. The CDR3 sequence is CASSRQVADTQYF. In nucleotides, the CDR3 is TGTGCCAGCAGTCGCCAGGTGGCAGATACGCAGTATTTT.

The genes are TRBV5-1 and TRBJ2-7, with D possibly TRBD1 on 6 matching bases. This CDR3 has 17 residues. Trimming removed 4 bases from V and 1 base from J, with 21 bases in between. CDR1 and CDR2 (germline): SGHRS, YFSETQ. The CDR3 DNA reads as TGCGCCAGCAGCATACATTCCGGGACAAGGGAATCCTACGAGCAGTACTTC. The encoded protein is CASSIHSGTRESYEQYF.

The chain combines TRBV7-2 with TRBJ2-3; the D gene is possibly TRBD1 (6 bases). The CDR3 sequence is 13 residues long. The germline V and J ends were trimmed by 4 bases and 5 bases, with 10 bases remaining between them. Per germline, CDR1 SGHTA and CDR2 FQGNSA. The CDR3 is CASSSGTKDTQYF. In DNA, the CDR3 is TGTGCCAGCAGCTCAGGGACAAAAGATACGCAGTATTTT.

This clone was counted between two and nine times. The chain joins TRBV29-1 to TRBJ1-1; a weak D match, TRBD1 (6 bases). The germline gives CDR1 SQVTM, CDR2 ANQGSEA. This CDR3 contains 16 residues. The V end was cut by 6 bases, the J end by 3 bases, with 23 bases between. The DNA for the CDR3 is TGCAGCGTAACAGGGCCCCTGGGCTCGTCGGACACTGAAGCTTTCTTT. This encodes CSVTGPLGSSDTEAFF.